This is a list of T cell receptor beta chains from one sample in a study of blood T cell repertoires in COVID-19. Sequencing used immunoSEQ multiplex PCR; TCRdb keeps in-frame clones, though not all of them. Among tens of thousands of clones listed, 70% to 85% were seen once. What was sequenced was peripheral blood. These receptors were collected from a woman aged 55-69 years with acute or convalescent COVID-19. CDR3s include the opening cysteine and the closing phenylalanine or tryptophan. D genes are given only for firm matches. Rows may omit the clone size; those that give it use once, few, many or a size class.

>TRBJ2-2|TRBD2|TRBV19|-
TGTGCCAGTAGTACGAATAGTGCCGGGACTAGCGGGGGTGGGAACACCGGGGAGCTGTTTTTT
CASSTNSAGTSGGGNTGELFF
>TRBJ1-1|TRBD1|TRBV5-1|-
TGCGCCAGCCGACAGGGATTAGGCACTGAAGCTTTCTTT
CASRQGLGTEAFF
>TRBJ2-1|-|TRBV11-3|-
TGTGCCAGCAGCTTAAATCGGGGTGAGCAGTTCTTC
CASSLNRGEQFF
>TRBJ2-7|TRBD2|TRBV7-2|-
TGTGCCAGCAGCTTAGCGTCGCTAGCGGGAACATACGAGCAGTACTTC
CASSLASLAGTYEQYF
>TRBJ2-5|-|TRBV18|-
TGTGCCAGCTCAACAGGGAGTAGAGAGACCCAGTACTTC
CASSTGSRETQYF
>TRBJ1-2|TRBD1|TRBV15|few
TGTGCCACGCAGTGGGACAGACAAAATGGCTACACCTTC
CATQWDRQNGYTF
>TRBJ2-7|TRBD1|TRBV7-8|-
TGTGCCAGCAGCCCACTTCAAGGACAGGGACCCTACGAGCAGTACTTC
CASSPLQGQGPYEQYF
>TRBJ2-1|-|TRBV7-2|-
TGTGCCAGCAGCTTAAGCGGTGGGGGGTATGAGCAGTTCTTC
CASSLSGGGYEQFF
>TRBJ1-4|-|TRBV5-4|few
TGTGCCAGCAGCTTGGCGTCTCAGGGGCCTGAAAAACTGTTTTTT
CASSLASQGPEKLFF
>TRBJ2-1|TRBD1|TRBV3-1/TRBV3-2|-
TGTGCCAGCAGCCCCGGGACAGGGGGTGGTGAGCAGTTCTTC
CASSPGTGGGEQFF
>TRBJ1-2|-|TRBV28|-
TGTGCCAGCAGCCCATTGGGATTAGGGGCGGGGGGCTACACCTTC
CASSPLGLGAGGYTF
>TRBJ1-5|-|TRBV28|-
TGTGCCAGCAAGGCGGCAAGGCACGTAGGTCAGCCCCAGCATTTT
CASKAARHVGQPQHF
>TRBJ2-1|TRBD2|TRBV2|-
TGTGCCAGTGATAGCGGGAGGGCCAATGGGCAGTTCTTC
CASDSGRANGQFF
>TRBJ1-2|-|TRBV19|-
TGTGCCAGTAGTATTAAATCGGACTATGGCTACACCTTC
CASSIKSDYGYTF
>TRBJ1-2|TRBD1|TRBV15|-
TGTGCCACCAGCAGAAGTTCTGGACAGGGCAGAGGAGGCTACACCTTC
CATSRSSGQGRGGYTF
>TRBJ2-1|TRBD2|TRBV7-9|-
TGTGCCAGCAGCTTAGTTGGGACTAGATCAGAGCAGTTCTTC
CASSLVGTRSEQFF
>TRBJ2-1|TRBD2|TRBV7-8|-
TGTGCCAGCAGTCGAACGACTAGCGGCAATGAGCAGTTCTTC
CASSRTTSGNEQFF
>TRBJ1-5|-|TRBV2|-
TGTGCCAGCAGTGAATCGGGGGGCCCCCAGCATTTT
CASSESGGPQHF
>TRBJ2-3|TRBD2|TRBV6-2/TRBV6-3|-
TGTGCCAGCAGTCAGGGACTAGCGGGGGGGCTGAGCACAGATACGCAGTATTTT
CASSQGLAGGLSTDTQYF
>TRBJ2-7|TRBD1|TRBV10-3|-
TGTGCCATCAGTGAACCGGGACAGGGGTTTTCCTACGAGCAGTACTTC
CAISEPGQGFSYEQYF
>TRBJ1-1|TRBD1|TRBV6-5|-
TGTGCCAGCAGTAAGACCTCGACAGGGGACACTGAAGCTTTCTTT
CASSKTSTGDTEAFF
>TRBJ2-7|-|TRBV6-6|-
TGTGCCAGCAGCCAGCCCGGGGACTACGAGCAGTACTTC
CASSQPGDYEQYF
>TRBJ1-2|-|TRBV6-2/TRBV6-3|-
TGTGCCAGCAGTTACTCGAGGGCGGACTATGGCTACACCTTC
CASSYSRADYGYTF
>TRBJ1-3|TRBD1|TRBV5-1|-
TGCGCCAGCAGCCCGGGGACAGGGGGCTCTGGAAACACCATATATTTT
CASSPGTGGSGNTIYF
>TRBJ2-1|TRBD2|TRBV7-2|-
TGTGCCAGCAGCTCCCTTGCCGGGACTAGCCAAGGTCCGTTCTTC
CASSSLAGTSQGPFF
>TRBJ2-4|-|TRBV5-6|-
TGTGCCAGCAGTTTTGCGCTAGCCAAAAACATTCAGTACTTC
CASSFALAKNIQYF
>TRBJ1-6|-|TRBV6-5|-
TGTGCCAGCAACCCGACAGCAACGTGGTCACCCCTCCACTTT
CASNPTATWSPLHF
>TRBJ2-6|TRBD1|TRBV5-1|-
TGCGCCAGCAGCGAGGGACAGGGCCTGGGCTCTGGGGCCAACGTCCTGACTTTC
CASSEGQGLGSGANVLTF
>TRBJ2-5|-|TRBV5-1|-
TGCGCCAGCAGCTTGGACCAGACGGTCGGGGAGACCCAGTACTTC
CASSLDQTVGETQYF
>TRBJ1-5|TRBD1|TRBV4-1|-
TGCGCCAGCAGCCAAGGGGGGCAGGGCAGGGGGCTATTTCAGCCCCAGCATTTT
CASSQGGQGRGLFQPQHF
>TRBJ2-7|-|TRBV5-4|-
TGTGCCAGCAGCTTGGGGACAGATACCTACGAGCAGTACTTC
CASSLGTDTYEQYF
>TRBJ1-6|-|TRBV7-8|-
TGTGCCAGCAGCCCCGACAGAAGGAATTCACCCCTCCACTTT
CASSPDRRNSPLHF
>TRBJ2-2|-|TRBV5-1|-
TGCGCCAGCAACCGGGACTCCAACACCGGGGAGCTGTTTTTT
CASNRDSNTGELFF
>TRBJ2-2|TRBD2|TRBV15|-
TGTGCCACCAGCTGGGGGAGCGGGGGCTGGGGGACCGGGGAGCTGTTTTTT
CATSWGSGGWGTGELFF
>TRBJ1-1|-|TRBV11-2|-
TGTGCCAGCAGCTATGCTGCAGGGTTTTTGAGCGCTGAAGCTTTCTTT
CASSYAAGFLSAEAFF